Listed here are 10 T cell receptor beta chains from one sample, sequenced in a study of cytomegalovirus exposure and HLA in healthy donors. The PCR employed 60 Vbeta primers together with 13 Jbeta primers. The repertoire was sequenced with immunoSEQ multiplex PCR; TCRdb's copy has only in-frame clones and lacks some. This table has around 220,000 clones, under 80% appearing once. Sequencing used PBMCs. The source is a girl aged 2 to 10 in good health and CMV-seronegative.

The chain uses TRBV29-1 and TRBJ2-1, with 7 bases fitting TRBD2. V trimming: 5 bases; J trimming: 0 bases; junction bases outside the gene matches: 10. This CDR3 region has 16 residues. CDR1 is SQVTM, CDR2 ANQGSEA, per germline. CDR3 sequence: CSVSHPKRDSYNEQFF. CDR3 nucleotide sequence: TGCAGCGTTAGCCACCCCAAGCGGGACTCCTACAATGAGCAGTTCTTC.

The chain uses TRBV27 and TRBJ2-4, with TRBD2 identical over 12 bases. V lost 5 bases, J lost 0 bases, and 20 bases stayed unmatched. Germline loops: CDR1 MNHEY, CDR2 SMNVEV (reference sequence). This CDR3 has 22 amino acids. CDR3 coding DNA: TGTGCCAGCAGTATCCGACTAGCGGGAGAAAATCCAACTCAAACAGCCAAAAACATTCAGTACTTC. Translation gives CASSIRLAGENPTQTAKNIQYF.

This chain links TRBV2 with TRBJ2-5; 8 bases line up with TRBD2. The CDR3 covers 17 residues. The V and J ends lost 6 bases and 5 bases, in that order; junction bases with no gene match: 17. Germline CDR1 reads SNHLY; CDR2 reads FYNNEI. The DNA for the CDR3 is TGTGCCAGCAGGAAAAGGGCCAGCGGGAGAGGGGTGGAGACCCAGTACTTC. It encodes CASRKRASGRGVETQYF. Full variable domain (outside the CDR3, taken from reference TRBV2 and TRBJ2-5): EPEVTQTPSHQVTQMGQEVILRCVPISNHLYFYWYRQILGQKVEFLVSFYNNEISEKSEIFDDQFSVERPDGSNFTLKIRSTKLEDSAMYFCASRKRASGRGVETQYFGPGTRLLVL.

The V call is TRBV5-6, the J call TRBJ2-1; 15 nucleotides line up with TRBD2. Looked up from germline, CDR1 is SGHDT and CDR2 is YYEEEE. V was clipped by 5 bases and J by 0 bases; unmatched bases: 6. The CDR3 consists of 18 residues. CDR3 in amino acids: CASSWTSGRVGSYNEQFF. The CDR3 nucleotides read TGTGCCAGCAGTTGGACTAGCGGGAGGGTAGGCTCCTACAATGAGCAGTTCTTC.

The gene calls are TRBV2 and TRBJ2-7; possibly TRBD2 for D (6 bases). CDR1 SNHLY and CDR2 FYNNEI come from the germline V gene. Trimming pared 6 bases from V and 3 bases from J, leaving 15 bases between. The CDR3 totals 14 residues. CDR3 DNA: TGTGCCAGCAGATCTACCCCGGGGGTCTACGAGCAGTACTTC. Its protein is CASRSTPGVYEQYF.

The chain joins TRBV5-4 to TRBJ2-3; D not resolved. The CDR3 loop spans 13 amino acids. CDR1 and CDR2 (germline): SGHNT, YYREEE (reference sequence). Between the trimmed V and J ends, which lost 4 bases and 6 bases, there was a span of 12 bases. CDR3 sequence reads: CASSRGSPDTQYF. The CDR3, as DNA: TGTGCCAGCAGCAGAGGATCCCCCGATACGCAGTATTTT.

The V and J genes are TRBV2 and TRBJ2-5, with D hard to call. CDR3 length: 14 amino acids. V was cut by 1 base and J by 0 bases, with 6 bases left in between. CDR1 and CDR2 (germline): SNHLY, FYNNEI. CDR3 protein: CASSEGPYQETQYF. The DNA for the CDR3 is TGTGCCAGCAGTGAAGGGCCATACCAAGAGACCCAGTACTTC.

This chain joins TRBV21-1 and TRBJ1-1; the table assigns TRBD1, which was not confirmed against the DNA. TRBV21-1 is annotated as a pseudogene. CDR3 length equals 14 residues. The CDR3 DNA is TGTGCCCGAGACCTACAGGGCTTCAGAACTGAAGCTTTCTTT. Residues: CARDLQGFRTEAFF.

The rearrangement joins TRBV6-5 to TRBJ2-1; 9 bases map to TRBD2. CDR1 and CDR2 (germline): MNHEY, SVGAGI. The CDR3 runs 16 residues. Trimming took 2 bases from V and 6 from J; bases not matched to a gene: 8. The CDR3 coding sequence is TGTGCCAGCAGTTACAGTAGGCGGGAGGGCGGCAATGAGCAGTTCTTC. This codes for CASSYSRREGGNEQFF.

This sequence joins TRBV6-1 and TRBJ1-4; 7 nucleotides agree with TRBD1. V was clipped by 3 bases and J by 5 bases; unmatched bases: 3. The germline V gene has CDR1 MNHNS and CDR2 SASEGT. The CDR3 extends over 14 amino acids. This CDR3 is CASSEMDRNEKLFF. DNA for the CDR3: TGTGCCAGCAGTGAGATGGACAGGAATGAAAAACTGTTTTTT.